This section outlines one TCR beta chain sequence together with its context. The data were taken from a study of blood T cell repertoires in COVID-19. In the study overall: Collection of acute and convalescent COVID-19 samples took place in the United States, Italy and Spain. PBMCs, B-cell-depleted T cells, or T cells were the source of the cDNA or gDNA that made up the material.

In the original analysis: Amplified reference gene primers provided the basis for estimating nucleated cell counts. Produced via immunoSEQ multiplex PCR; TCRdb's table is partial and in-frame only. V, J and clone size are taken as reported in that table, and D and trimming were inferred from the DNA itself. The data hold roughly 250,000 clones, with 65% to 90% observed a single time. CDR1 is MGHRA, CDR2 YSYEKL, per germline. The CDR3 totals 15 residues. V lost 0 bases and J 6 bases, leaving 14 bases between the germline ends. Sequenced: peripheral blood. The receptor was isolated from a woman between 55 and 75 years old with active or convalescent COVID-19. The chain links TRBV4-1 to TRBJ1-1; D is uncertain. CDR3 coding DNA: TGCGCCAGCAGCCAAGATCACGGGGTAAGGGCTGAAGCTTTCTTT. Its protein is CASSQDHGVRAEAFF.